Included here is one TCR beta chain sequence, with context. Its antigen is unidentified. The data belong to a study of OX40 agonist ivuxolimab in advanced cancers. Study as a whole: Aged roughly 23 to 80 with a mean of roughly 65 years, they were under 85% male.

Trimming removed 8 bases from V and 0 bases from J; junction bases left unmatched: 8. There are 14 residues in the CDR3. Looked up from germline, CDR1 is GTSNPN and CDR2 is SVGIG (reference sequence). Assay used: immunoSEQ multiplex PCR; TCRdb lists only in-frame clones, some missing. The table shows fewer than 85,000 clones, with 80% to 90% occurring only once. Study observations and caveats: At 0.1 to 3.0 mg/kg, CD4+ and CD8+ blood T cells expanded clonally by week 6.

Sequenced material: CD4+ or CD8+ T cells sorted from blood, taken in a trial of the OX40 agonist ivuxolimab. The V and J genes are TRBV30 and TRBJ1-1; 8 bases are a match to TRBD1. This receptor was taken from an adult with an advanced solid tumor such as melanoma, head and neck, liver or kidney cancer. The CDR3 region is CASRQGTLNTEAFF. The DNA of the CDR3 is TGTGCCAGTAGACAGGGGACTCTGAACACTGAAGCTTTCTTT. Full variable domain (remainder filled in from reference TRBV30 and TRBJ1-1): SQTIHQWPATLVQPVGSPLSLECTVEGTSNPNLYWYRQAAGRGLQLLFYSVGIGQISSEVPQNLSASRPQDRQFILSSKKLLLSDSGFYLCASRQGTLNTEAFFGQGTRLTVV.